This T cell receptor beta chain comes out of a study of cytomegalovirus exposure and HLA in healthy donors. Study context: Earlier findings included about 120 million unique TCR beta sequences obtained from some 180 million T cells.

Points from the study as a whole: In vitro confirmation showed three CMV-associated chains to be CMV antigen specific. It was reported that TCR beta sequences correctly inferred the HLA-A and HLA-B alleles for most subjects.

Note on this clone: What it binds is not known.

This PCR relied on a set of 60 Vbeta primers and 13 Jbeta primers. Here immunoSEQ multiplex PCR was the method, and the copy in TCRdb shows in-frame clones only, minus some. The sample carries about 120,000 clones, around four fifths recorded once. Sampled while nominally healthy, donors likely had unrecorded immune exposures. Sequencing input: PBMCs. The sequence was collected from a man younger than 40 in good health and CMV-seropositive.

CDR3 region: CASSLGPPTAYPDGYTF. The CDR3 nucleotides read TGTGCCAGCAGCTTAGGACCCCCGACAGCATACCCCGATGGCTACACCTTC. The V call is TRBV11-3, the J call TRBJ1-2, with a possible D match to TRBD1 (5 bases). The CDR3 is made up of 17 amino acids. V was shortened by 1 base and J by 6 bases, with 21 bases between the two germline ends. The germline V gene has CDR1 SGHNT and CDR2 YENEEA.